This T cell receptor beta chain was identified in a study of shared clonotypes between healthy human individuals. Study in general: Donors had three CD4 naive, three CD4 memory, two CD8 naive and one CD8 memory plate apiece.

Germline V CDR1 and CDR2: ENHRY, SYGVKD. Trimming removed 7 bases from V and 7 bases from J, with 19 bases in between. The CDR3 has 14 residues. Assay used: immunoSEQ multiplex PCR; TCRdb lists only in-frame clones, some missing. The table shows a few hundred thousand clones, with 74% occurring only once. This clone was counted a few times. The sequence was obtained from a man aged 25 to 40 in good health. This chain connects TRBV10-3 to TRBJ1-1; D is possibly TRBD1 (6 bases). The sequenced material came from memory CD4+ T cells sorted from blood. Subset in this sample: CD45RA-negative fraction. The CDR3 nucleotides read TGTGCCATCAAAGAGGGGGGAAAAGAGGATGAAGCTTTCTTT. It is translated as CAIKEGGKEDEAFF.